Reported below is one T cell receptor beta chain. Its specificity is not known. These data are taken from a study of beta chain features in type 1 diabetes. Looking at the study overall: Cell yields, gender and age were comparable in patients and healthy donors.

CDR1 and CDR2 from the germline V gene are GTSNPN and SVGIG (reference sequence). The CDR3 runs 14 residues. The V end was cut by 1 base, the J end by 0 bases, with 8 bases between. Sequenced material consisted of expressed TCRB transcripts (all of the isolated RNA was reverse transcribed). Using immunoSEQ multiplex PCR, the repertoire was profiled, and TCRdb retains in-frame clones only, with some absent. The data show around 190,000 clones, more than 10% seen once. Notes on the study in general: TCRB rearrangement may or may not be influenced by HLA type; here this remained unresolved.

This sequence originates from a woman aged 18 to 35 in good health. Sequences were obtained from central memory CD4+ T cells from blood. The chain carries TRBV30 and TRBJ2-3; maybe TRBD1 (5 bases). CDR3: CAWSGRQSTDTQYF. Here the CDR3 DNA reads TGTGCCTGGAGTGGGAGACAGAGCACAGATACGCAGTATTTT.